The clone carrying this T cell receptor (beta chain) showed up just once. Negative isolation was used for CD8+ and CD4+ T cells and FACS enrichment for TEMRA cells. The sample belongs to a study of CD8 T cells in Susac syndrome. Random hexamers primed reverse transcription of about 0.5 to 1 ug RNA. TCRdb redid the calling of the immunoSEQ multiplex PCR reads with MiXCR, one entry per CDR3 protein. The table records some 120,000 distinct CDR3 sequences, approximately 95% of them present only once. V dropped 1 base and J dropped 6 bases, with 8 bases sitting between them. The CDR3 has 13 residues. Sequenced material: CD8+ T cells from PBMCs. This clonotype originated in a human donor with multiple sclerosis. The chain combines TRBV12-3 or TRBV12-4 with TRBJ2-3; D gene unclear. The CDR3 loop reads CASSLVGIDTQYF. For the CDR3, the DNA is TGTGCCAGCAGTTTAGTAGGAATCGATACGCAGTATTTT.